This TCR beta chain originates from a study of patients and donors after allogeneic stem cell transplantation. Germline V gene data show CDR1 as SQVTM and CDR2 as ANQGSEA. Trimming took off 6 bases at V and 0 bases at J, with 11 bases between the two ends. CDR3 size: 13 residues. By share, this clonotype counts as medium-sized. TCRdb called the RT-PCR reads again in MiXCR, with one record for every CDR3 protein. The sample contains more than 1,000 distinct CDR3 sequences, over 4.5% of which appear only once. This TCR derives from a human donor who was either an allogeneic HSCT recipient or a stem cell or donor lymphocyte infusion donor (not recorded which). It is not recorded whose cells these are; they may come from a transplant donor. The genes are TRBV29-1 and TRBJ1-1, with D tentatively TRBD1 (6 bases). The sequenced sample was blood, either unsorted or a sorted T cell fraction (not recorded which). CDR3 DNA: TGCAGCGTCCCGACAGGAATGAACACTGAAGCTTTCTTT. It codes for CSVPTGMNTEAFF.